This T cell receptor (beta chain) stems from a study of shared clonotypes between healthy human individuals. Per germline, CDR1 LNHDA and CDR2 SQIVND (reference sequence). The CDR3 length is 13 residues. The V end lost 4 bases, the J end lost 4 bases, and 9 bases lay between the germline ends. In the original workflow: Owing to the provision of junction-only sequences devoid of quality scores by immunoSEQ, filtering differed. Only in-frame clones appear in the TCRdb table, and some are missing; sequencing was by immunoSEQ multiplex PCR. That table is the source of V, J and clone size, and D and trimming were worked out from the DNA. This table holds 530,000 or so clones, about 80% found once.

The receptor was isolated from a woman in her 40s in good health. Some clones in this sample may be carry-over from other donors' samples. Sequencing used PBMCs. The V call is TRBV19, the J call TRBJ2-3; D uncertain. The CDR3 protein is CASSKRGADTQYF. Here the CDR3 DNA reads TGTGCCAGTAGTAAACGAGGCGCAGATACGCAGTATTTT. Complete variable domain (other parts from reference TRBV19 and TRBJ2-3): DGGITQSPKYLFRKEGQNVTLSCEQNLNHDAMYWYRQDPGQGLRLIYYSQIVNDFQKGDIAEGYSVSREKKESFPLTVTSAQKNPTAFYLCASSKRGADTQYFGPGTRLTVL.